This paragraph covers one T cell receptor beta chain sequence. Its specificity is unknown. This entry is derived from a study of OX40 agonist ivuxolimab in advanced cancers. About the study: An anti-OX40 (CD134) antibody with agonistic activity, ivuxolimab, was administered to patients. Partial responses were achieved by three patients, one with hepatocellular carcinoma and two with cutaneous melanoma. Patients were roughly 83% male with ages about 23 to 79, mean roughly 55.

CDR3 size: 13 residues. Germline CDR1 and CDR2: GTSNPN and SVGIG (reference sequence). Trimming removed 0 bases from V and 4 bases from J, with 10 bases in between. Study-level results: In the 0.1-3.0 mg/kg groups, partial responders showed among the lowest expansion.

Profiling relied on immunoSEQ multiplex PCR, and the TCRdb table lists in-frame clones only, not all of them. This table holds 85,000 to 100,000 clones, more than 75% found once. This specimen was CD4+ or CD8+ T cells sorted from blood, taken in a trial of the OX40 agonist ivuxolimab. The chain couples TRBV30 to TRBJ2-7, with D tentatively TRBD2 (6 bases). The receptor's source is an adult with an advanced solid tumor such as melanoma, head and neck, liver or kidney cancer. The CDR3 loop reads CAWSVAGTYEQYF. The CDR3 nucleotides read TGTGCCTGGAGTGTGGCCGGGACTTACGAGCAGTACTTC.